This TCR beta chain was profiled in a study of regulatory dendritic cells for organ transplantation. General study findings and limits: Of resting T cell subsets, memory CD8+ had the most alloreactive clonotypes.

Comments on this clone: The antigen is undetermined.

Sequencing used immunoSEQ multiplex PCR; TCRdb keeps in-frame clones, though not all of them. The profile shows over 25,000 clones, around 84% of them singletons. CDR3 size: 18 residues. Germline V lookup: CDR1 ENHRY, CDR2 SYGVKD. V lost 0 bases to trimming and J lost 1 base, with 17 bases between them. This receptor was obtained from a human donor in good health. V gene TRBV10-3 combines with J gene TRBJ2-3, with D tentatively TRBD1 (5 bases). The material sequenced was naive CD4+ T cells from blood. Subset denoted: CD45RA+ naive T cells. The CDR3 DNA reads TGTGCCATCAGTGAGTCCGTAACGGCAGGGTCACGCACAGATACGCAGTATTTT. Residues: CAISESVTAGSRTDTQYF.